This TCR beta chain originates from a study of cytomegalovirus exposure and HLA in healthy donors. Study as a whole: There were 117 million unique TCR beta sequences, drawn from 150 million to 200 million T cells, in an earlier analysis.

CDR3 length: 15 residues. Germline V CDR1 and CDR2: MGHRA, YSYEKL. Trimming cost V 3 bases and J 6 bases, with 14 bases left between them. A multiplex PCR was run with 60 Vbeta primers and 13 Jbeta primers. TCRdb's copy holds only in-frame clones and misses some; the assay was immunoSEQ multiplex PCR. The table records 60,000 to 70,000 clones, about 80% of them present only once. The clonotype comes from a woman younger than 45 in good health and CMV-seronegative. The V gene is TRBV4-1, the J gene TRBJ1-4; D may be TRBD1 (6 bases). Sequenced input: PBMCs. The DNA for the CDR3 is TGCGCCAGCAGCCAGGTTAGACAGGACGATGAAAAACTGTTTTTT. Translated: CASSQVRQDDEKLFF.